This entry lists 21 T cell receptor beta chains sequenced from one sample in a study of T cells in women clearing cervical HPV infection. Sequencing used immunoSEQ multiplex PCR; TCRdb keeps in-frame clones, though not all of them. The repertoire shows about 14,000 clones; the top ten hold about 7.6%. Specimen: blood buffy coat. The receptors were sampled from a woman between 18 and 69 years old with a cervical HPV16 infection that either progressed to CIN3+ or cleared (not recorded which).

In regard to this clone: The read stops 3 residues short of the end of the CDR3; the missing end is completed from the germline J gene. The chain has TRBV5-1 and TRBJ2-5; a possible D gene is TRBD2 (5 bases). The CDR3 is made up of 15 amino acids. CDR1 is SGHRS and CDR2 is YFSETQ in the germline V gene. Trimming left V 5 bases short and J 0 bases short, with 14 bases between. The covered CDR3 bases are TGCGCCAGCAGTAGACTATACAGAAACCAAGAGACC. Its translation: CASSRLYRNQET. The full-length CDR3 reads as CASSRLYRNQETQYF.

As for this clone: The missing CDR3 end, 3 residues past where the read stops, is filled in from the germline J gene. This rearrangement joins TRBV7-9 to TRBJ2-3, with TRBD1 as a possible D gene (6 bases). Germline CDR1 is SEHNR and CDR2 is FQNEAQ (reference sequence). The CDR3 totals 13 residues. The sequenced CDR3 bases are TGTGCCAGCAGCTTAGAACAGGGTGAGACG. Protein sequence: CASSLEQGET. The entire CDR3 protein is CASSLEQGETQYF.

In regard to this clone: The read ends 3 residues early relative to the CDR3; the germline J gene fills the gap. The chain joins TRBV19 to TRBJ2-4; 8 positions agree with TRBD1. The CDR3 has 14 amino acids. Trimming at V came to 5 bases and at J to 5 bases, leaving 5 bases not matched to a gene. Looked up from germline, CDR1 is LNHDA and CDR2 is SQIVND (reference sequence). This CDR3 reads CASSFRTGQNIQYF. CDR3 DNA, as far as it was read: TGTGCCAGTAGTTTCAGGACAGGGCAAAACATT. The variable domain in full, completed from reference TRBV19 and TRBJ2-4, reads DGGITQSPKYLFRKEGQNVTLSCEQNLNHDAMYWYRQDPGQGLRLIYYSQIVNDFQKGDIAEGYSVSREKKESFPLTVTSAQKNPTAFYLCASSFRTGQNIQYFGAGTRLSVL.

Incomplete CDR3 DNA: TGTGCCATCAGGGGAGCGCGGGCTTCATCTAGCACAGATACG. It yields the protein CAIRGARASSSTDT. The complete CDR3 reads CAIRGARASSSTDTQYF. The V call is TRBV10-3, the J call TRBJ2-3; TRBD2 might be the D (5 bases). With the read ending 3 residues before the CDR3 end, the germline J gene is used to fill in that end. The CDR3 consists of 17 residues. CDR1 ENHRY and CDR2 SYGVKD come from the germline V gene. V shed 6 bases and J shed 0 bases, with 19 bases lying between them.

Points on this clone: The read halts 3 residues ahead of the CDR3 end, with the missing end drawn from the germline J gene. The gene calls are TRBV4-1 and TRBJ2-1; D is unresolved. Germline V lookup: CDR1 MGHRA, CDR2 YSYEKL. Trimming took off 1 base at V and 6 bases at J, with 7 bases between the two ends. There are 13 residues in the CDR3. The CDR3 here is CASSQARGNEQFF. The sequenced CDR3 bases are TGCGCCAGCAGCCAAGCGAGAGGCAATGAG.

As to this clone: The CDR3 extends 3 residues past the end of the read, so its final part is completed from the germline J gene. This rearrangement joins TRBV7-2 to TRBJ2-7; possible D gene TRBD2, 6 bases. This CDR3 spans 14 amino acids. Germline V gene sequence: CDR1 SGHTA, CDR2 FQGNSA. V was pared by 2 bases and J by 4 bases, with 12 bases between. Here the CDR3 reads CASSLLGAGYEQYF. The sequenced CDR3 bases are TGTGCCAGCAGCTTATTGGGTGCGGGATACGAG.

Worth noting for this clone: The sequenced fragment ends 3 residues before the CDR3 boundary, so the rest is inferred from the germline J gene. The chain is built from TRBV29-1 and TRBJ1-1, with TRBD1 as a possible D gene (5 bases). Looked up from germline, CDR1 is SQVTM and CDR2 is ANQGSEA. This CDR3 region has 12 residues. With 4 bases removed from V and 7 bases from J, the gap between germline ends came to 13 bases. The part of the CDR3 DNA that was read is TGCAGCGTTGCGGTAGGGGTAGTTGAA. This encodes CSVAVGVVE. The whole CDR3 protein is CSVAVGVVEAFF. The full variable domain, completed using reference TRBV29-1 and TRBJ1-1, is SAVISQKPSRDICQRGTSLTIQCQVDSQVTMMFWYRQQPGQSLTLIATANQGSEATYESGFVIDKFPISRPNLTFSTLTVSNMSPEDSSIYLCSVAVGVVEAFFGQGTRLTVV.

With respect to this clone: The DNA ends 3 residues before the CDR3 does, and the rest of the CDR3 is filled in from the germline J gene. The rearrangement links TRBV19 to TRBJ1-6; 8 bases fit TRBD1. The germline V gene has CDR1 LNHDA and CDR2 SQIVND (reference sequence). Trimming cost V 10 bases and J 0 bases; bases outside gene matches: 8. CDR3 length: 16 residues. The CDR3 spells CATSDRGNSYNSPLHF. The CDR3 DNA, read in part, is TGTGCCACCTCCGACAGGGGCAACTCCTATAATTCACCC.

Regarding this clone: Different DNA sequences within this sample yield the same CDR3. CDR3 in amino acids: CASRDSPYEQYF. The CDR3 DNA, read in part, is TGTGCCAGCAGGGACTCACCCTACGAG. The chain is built from TRBV11-3 and TRBJ2-7, with D maybe TRBD2 (5 bases). The read ends 3 residues before the CDR3 terminus; that terminus is restored from the germline J gene. CDR1 SGHNT and CDR2 YENEEA come from the germline V gene. This CDR3 is built from 12 residues. V dropped 6 bases and J dropped 2 bases, with 8 bases sitting between them.

About this clone itself: A read error may produce the germline difference seen at one junction end. The CDR3 end lies 3 residues beyond the end of the read and is filled in from the germline J gene. This chain joins TRBV7-2 and TRBJ2-7; possibly TRBD2 for D (6 bases). The CDR3 sequence is 14 residues long. Germline CDR1 SGHTA, CDR2 FQGNSA. This CDR3 is CAGSLLGAGYEQYF. The DNA read from the CDR3 is TGTGCCGGCAGCTTATTGGGTGCGGGATACGAG.

Points on this clone: The read finishes 3 residues shy of the CDR3 end, and the germline J gene is used to complete it. The chain couples TRBV7-3 to TRBJ2-1, with 9 bases lining up with TRBD2. This CDR3 has 16 residues. Germline loops: CDR1 SGHTA, CDR2 FQGTGA. The V segment lost 6 bases and the J segment 4 bases; nucleotides outside the gene matches: 10. The part of the CDR3 DNA that was read is TGTGCCAGCAGGAAATCGACTAGCGGATTATACAATGAG. Translation gives CASRKSTSGLYNE. The full CDR3 sequence reads CASRKSTSGLYNEQFF.

Of note for this clone: The read ends 3 residues shy of where the CDR3 ends; the end is completed using the germline J gene. The gene calls are TRBV5-5 and TRBJ2-2; 7 positions agree with TRBD1. V lost 4 bases and J lost 4; bases outside the gene matches: 7. The CDR3 runs 15 residues. Germline V gene lookup returns CDR1 SGHKS and CDR2 YYEKEE (reference sequence). This chain's CDR3 is CASSPWTGVTGELFF. The covered CDR3 bases are TGTGCCAGCAGCCCCTGGACAGGTGTCACCGGGGAG. Full variable domain (missing parts from reference TRBV5-5 and TRBJ2-2): DAGVTQSPTHLIKTRGQQVTLRCSPISGHKSVSWYQQVLGQGPQFIFQYYEKEERGRGNFPDRFSARQFPNYSSELNVNALLLGDSALYLCASSPWTGVTGELFFGEGSRLTVL.

On this clone itself: The sequenced fragment ends 3 residues before the CDR3 boundary, so the rest is inferred from the germline J gene. The chain joins TRBV12-5 to TRBJ2-2, with D unclear. The CDR3 sequence is 14 residues long. Germline V gene lookup returns CDR1 LGHNT and CDR2 FRNRAP. The CDR3 here is CASGKDATNEKLFF. The CDR3 DNA, read in part, is TGTGCTAGTGGAAAAGATGCAACTAATGAAAAG. Full variable domain (rest looked up from reference TRBV12-5 and TRBJ2-2): DARVTQTPRHKVTEMGQEVTMRCQPILGHNTVFWYRQTMMQGLELLAYFRNRAPLDDSGMPKDRFSAEMPDATLATLKIQPSEPRDSAVYFCASGKDATNEKLFFGEGSRLTVL.

A note on this clone: The read is 3 residues too short to cover the CDR3 end, so that end is filled in from the germline J gene. The chain combines TRBV2 with TRBJ1-5; TRBD1 aligns across 7 bases. Trimming cost V 7 bases and J 3 bases; bases outside gene matches: 6. Germline V gene lookup returns CDR1 SNHLY and CDR2 FYNNEI. This CDR3 spans 14 amino acids. The CDR3 sequence: CASTKTGSNQPQHF. CDR3 DNA, as far as it was read: TGTGCCAGCACCAAGACAGGGTCCAATCAGCCC. Looking up the rest from reference TRBV2 and TRBJ1-5 gives the full variable domain: EPEVTQTPSHQVTQMGQEVILRCVPISNHLYFYWYRQILGQKVEFLVSFYNNEISEKSEIFDDQFSVERPDGSNFTLKIRSTKLEDSAMYFCASTKTGSNQPQHFGDGTRLSIL.

With regard to this clone: The read finishes 3 residues shy of the CDR3 end, and the germline J gene is used to complete it. V is TRBV19 and J is TRBJ2-7, with 12 bases identical to TRBD2. With V trimmed by 11 bases and J by 4 bases, 21 bases remained unmatched. Germline-derived CDR1 and CDR2 are LNHDA and SQIVND (reference sequence). The CDR3 has 18 amino acids. CDR3 protein: CASSLTSGGAPGRYEQYF. The sequenced part of the CDR3 DNA is TGTGCCTCTTCCCTGACTAGCGGGGGCGCTCCCGGACGATACGAG.

As concerns this clone: The read ends 3 residues before the CDR3 terminus; that terminus is restored from the germline J gene. This chain joins TRBV7-6 and TRBJ2-3; 7 bases align to TRBD2. The germline gives CDR1 SGHVS, CDR2 FNYEAQ. The length of the CDR3 is 15 residues. The sequenced CDR3 bases are TGTGCCAGCAGCCCAACCGGACTAGGCCAAGAGACG. Residues: CASSPTGLGQET. The full CDR3 sequence reads CASSPTGLGQETQYF.

Notes on this clone: The read halts 3 residues ahead of the CDR3 end, with the missing end drawn from the germline J gene. The gene calls are TRBV10-3 and TRBJ2-7; D may be TRBD2 (6 bases). This CDR3 contains 12 residues. The V gene's germline CDR1 is ENHRY and CDR2 SYGVKD. Trimming stripped 6 bases from V and 3 bases from J, with 9 bases between. The covered CDR3 bases are TGTGCCATCAGCCGGGGGAACTACGAG. It specifies CAISRGNYE. The complete CDR3 sequence is CAISRGNYEQYF.

A note on this clone: The read is 3 residues too short to cover the CDR3 end, so that end is filled in from the germline J gene. This chain links TRBV3-1 (or the pseudogene TRBV3-2) with TRBJ1-1; D perhaps matches TRBD1 (5 bases). The ends were cut back, 1 base at V and 0 bases at J, with 15 bases in the middle. This CDR3 is built from 17 residues. The germline V gene has CDR1 LGHDT and CDR2 YNNKEL (reference sequence). CDR3: CASSQVLTELMNTEAFF. The CDR3 bases that were read are TGTGCCAGCAGCCAAGTATTGACAGAACTCATGAACACTGAA.

Notes on this clone: Coverage ceases 3 residues before the CDR3 finishes, and the germline J gene fills in the end. This chain uses TRBV11-3 with TRBJ2-3, with 10 bases aligning to TRBD2. Germline V CDR1 and CDR2: SGHNT, YENEEA. The length of the CDR3 is 14 residues. CDR3 loop: CASSQRGGGETQYF. The covered CDR3 bases are TGTGCCAGCAGCCAGCGGGGGGGCGGAGAGACG.

To note about this clone: The observed sequence ends 3 residues before the CDR3 terminus, with the missing tail filled in from the germline J gene. The chain recombines TRBV2 with TRBJ2-3, with 7 bases that match TRBD1. The germline V gene has CDR1 SNHLY and CDR2 FYNNEI. The CDR3 is made up of 14 amino acids. This chain's CDR3 is CASSEGDRVQPQYF. The covered CDR3 bases are TGTGCCAGCAGTGAAGGTGACAGGGTTCAGCCG. Using reference TRBV2 and TRBJ2-3 for the parts outside the CDR3, the full variable domain is EPEVTQTPSHQVTQMGQEVILRCVPISNHLYFYWYRQILGQKVEFLVSFYNNEISEKSEIFDDQFSVERPDGSNFTLKIRSTKLEDSAMYFCASSEGDRVQPQYFGPGTRLTVL.

For this clone: The read finishes 3 residues shy of the CDR3 end, and the germline J gene is used to complete it. The rearrangement uses TRBV18 and TRBJ1-2; perhaps TRBD1 as D (6 bases). CDR1 KGHSH and CDR2 LQKENI come from the germline V gene. CDR3 length: 15 residues. Trimming removed 3 bases from V and 5 bases from J, with 16 bases in between. The CDR3 protein is CASSPSTFTGYGYTF. The CDR3 DNA, read in part, is TGTGCCAGCTCACCGAGTACTTTCACAGGGTATGGC.